This paragraph reports one T cell receptor (beta chain). Deletions cut 6 bases from V and 1 base from J, with 13 bases between. CDR3 length equals 15 residues. Germline V CDR1 and CDR2: MDHEN, SYDVKM. Per the original data handling: Amplification from reference gene primers served as the basis for estimated nucleated cell counts. Method: immunoSEQ multiplex PCR; TCRdb's copy keeps in-frame clones and lacks some. For V, J and clone size, that table is used; D and trimming come from the DNA. This table holds fewer than 250,000 clones, 70% to 90% found once. The sample comes from a study of blood T cell repertoires in COVID-19. Overall study context: Sites in the United States, Italy and Spain provided acute and convalescent COVID-19 samples.

Recruits, aged roughly 18 to 95 years, lived in 24 US areas. Cohorts were based on clinical histories the participants reported. The gene calls are TRBV28 and TRBJ2-4; D perhaps matches TRBD2 (5 bases). Sequencing was done on a sample of PBMCs or T cells enriched from blood (not recorded which). The sequence was collected from a woman aged 40 to 50 with acute COVID-19. CDR3 nucleotide sequence: TGTGCCAGCAGACCTAACGGGGTTGCCAAAAACATTCAGTACTTC. Protein sequence: CASRPNGVAKNIQYF.